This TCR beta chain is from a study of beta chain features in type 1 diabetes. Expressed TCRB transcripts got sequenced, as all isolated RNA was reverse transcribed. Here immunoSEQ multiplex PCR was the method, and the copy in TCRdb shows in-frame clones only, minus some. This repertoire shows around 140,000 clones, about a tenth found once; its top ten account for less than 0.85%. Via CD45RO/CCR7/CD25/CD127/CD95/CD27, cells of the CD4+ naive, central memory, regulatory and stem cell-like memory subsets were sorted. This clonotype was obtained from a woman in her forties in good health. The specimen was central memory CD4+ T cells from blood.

The CDR3 DNA sequence: TGTGCCACCAGCACTGTGAAAAACATTCAGTACTTC. It yields the protein CATSTVKNIQYF. The chain combines TRBV15 with TRBJ2-4; D ambiguous. The CDR3 is 12 residues long. In germline, CDR1 is LNHNV, CDR2 YYDKDF (reference sequence). Trimming stripped 4 bases from V and 4 bases from J, with 5 bases between.